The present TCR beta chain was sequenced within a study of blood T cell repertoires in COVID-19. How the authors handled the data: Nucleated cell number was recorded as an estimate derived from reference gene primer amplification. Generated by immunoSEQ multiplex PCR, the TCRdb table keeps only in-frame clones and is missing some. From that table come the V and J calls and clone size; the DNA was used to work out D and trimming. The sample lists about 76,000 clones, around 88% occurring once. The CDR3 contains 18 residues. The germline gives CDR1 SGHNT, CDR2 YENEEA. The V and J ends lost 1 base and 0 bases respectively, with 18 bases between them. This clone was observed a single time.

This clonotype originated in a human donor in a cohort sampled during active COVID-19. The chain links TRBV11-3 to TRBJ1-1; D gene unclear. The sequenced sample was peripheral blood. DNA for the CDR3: TGTGCCAGCAGCTTAGCGGGAATAAGAAGCAGGATGAACACTGAAGCTTTCTTT. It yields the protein CASSLAGIRSRMNTEAFF.